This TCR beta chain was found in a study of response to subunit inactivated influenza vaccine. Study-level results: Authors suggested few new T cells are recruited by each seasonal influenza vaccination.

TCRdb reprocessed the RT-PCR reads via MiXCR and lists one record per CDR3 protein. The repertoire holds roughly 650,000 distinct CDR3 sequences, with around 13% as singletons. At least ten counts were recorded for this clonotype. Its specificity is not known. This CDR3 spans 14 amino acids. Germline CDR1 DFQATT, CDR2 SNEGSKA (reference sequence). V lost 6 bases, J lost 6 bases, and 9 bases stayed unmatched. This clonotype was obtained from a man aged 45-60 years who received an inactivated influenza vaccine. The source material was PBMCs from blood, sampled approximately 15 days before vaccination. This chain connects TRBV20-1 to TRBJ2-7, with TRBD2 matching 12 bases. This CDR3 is CSAASGRAGGEQYF. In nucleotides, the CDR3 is TGCAGTGCGGCTAGCGGGAGGGCGGGAGGCGAGCAGTACTTC.